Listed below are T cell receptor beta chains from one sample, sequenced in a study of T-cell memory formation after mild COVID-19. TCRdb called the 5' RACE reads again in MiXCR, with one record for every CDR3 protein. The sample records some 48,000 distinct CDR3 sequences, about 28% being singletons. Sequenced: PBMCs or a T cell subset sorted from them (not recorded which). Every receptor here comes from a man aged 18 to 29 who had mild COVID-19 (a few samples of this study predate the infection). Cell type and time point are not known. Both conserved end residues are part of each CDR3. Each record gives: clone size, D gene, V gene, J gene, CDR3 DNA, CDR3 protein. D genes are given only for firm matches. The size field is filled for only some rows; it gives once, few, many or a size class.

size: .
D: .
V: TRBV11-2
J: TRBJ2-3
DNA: TGTGCCAGCAGCTCTCGACCAGCAGATACGCAGTATTTT
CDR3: CASSSRPADTQYF

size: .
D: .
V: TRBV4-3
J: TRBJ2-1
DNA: TGCGCCAGCAGCCAAGACTTCCGGACCGGCTCGCAGTTCTTC
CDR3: CASSQDFRTGSQFF

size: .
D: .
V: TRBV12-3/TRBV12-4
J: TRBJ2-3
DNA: TGTGCCAGCAGTTTACGGGGGCCCCTCTTCACAGATACGCAGTATTTT
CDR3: CASSLRGPLFTDTQYF

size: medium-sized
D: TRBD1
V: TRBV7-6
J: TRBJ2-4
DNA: TGTGCCAGCAGCTTCGGACAGGACTTAGCCAAAAACATTCAGTACTTC
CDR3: CASSFGQDLAKNIQYF

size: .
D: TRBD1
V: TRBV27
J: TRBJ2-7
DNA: TGTGCCAGCAGTTGGGCCGGGACAGGGTCCTACGAGCAGTACTTC
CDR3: CASSWAGTGSYEQYF

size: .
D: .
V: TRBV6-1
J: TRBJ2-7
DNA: TGTGCCAGCAGTGACAGGGGAGCCTACGAGCAGTACTTC
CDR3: CASSDRGAYEQYF

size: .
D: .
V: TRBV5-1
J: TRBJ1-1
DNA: TGCGCCAGCAGCTTGGAGGCAGGAGAGAACACTGAAGCTTTCTTT
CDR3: CASSLEAGENTEAFF

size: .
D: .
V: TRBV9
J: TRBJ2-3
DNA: TGTGCCAGCAGCGATACGGTGGGGGTTGTGCAGTATTTT
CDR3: CASSDTVGVVQYF

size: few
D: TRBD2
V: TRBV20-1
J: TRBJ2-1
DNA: TGCAGTGGACGCCAGCGGGGGGTCCTATACAATGAGCAGTTCTTC
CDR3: CSGRQRGVLYNEQFF

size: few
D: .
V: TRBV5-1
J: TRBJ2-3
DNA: TGCGCCAGCAGCTTGGTGGAGGTGGAGGCAGATACGCAGTATTTT
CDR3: CASSLVEVEADTQYF

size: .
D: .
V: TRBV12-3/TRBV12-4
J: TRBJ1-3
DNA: TGTGCCAGCAGTTTGAAGTACAGGGCAGTTGGAAACACCATATATTTT
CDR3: CASSLKYRAVGNTIYF

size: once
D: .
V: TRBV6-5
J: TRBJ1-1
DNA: TGTGCCAGCAGTTACGGCCGATCCACTGAAGCTTTCTTT
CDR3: CASSYGRSTEAFF

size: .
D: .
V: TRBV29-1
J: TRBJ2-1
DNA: TGCAGCGTTGAAGCGGGAGCGAATGAGCAGTTCTTC
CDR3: CSVEAGANEQFF

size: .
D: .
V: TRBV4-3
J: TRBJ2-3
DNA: TGCGCCAGCAGCCAAGGGCCCCCGACAGTCACAGATACGCAGTATTTT
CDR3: CASSQGPPTVTDTQYF

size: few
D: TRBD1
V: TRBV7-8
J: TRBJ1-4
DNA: TGTGCCAGCAGCCCCGGACAGGGAACTAATGAAAAACTGTTTTTT
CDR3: CASSPGQGTNEKLFF

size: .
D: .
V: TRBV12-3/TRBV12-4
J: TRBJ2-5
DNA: TGTGCCAGCAGTTTGGGCTCCGGGGACCAGTACTTC
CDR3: CASSLGSGDQYF

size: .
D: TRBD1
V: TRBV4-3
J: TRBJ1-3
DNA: TGCGCCAGCAGCCAAGTCGTGACAGGGGATGGAAACACCATATATTTT
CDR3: CASSQVVTGDGNTIYF

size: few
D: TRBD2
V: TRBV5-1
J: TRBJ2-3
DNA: TGCGCCAGCAGCTTGGAGGGCCTAGCGGGGAGCACAGATACGCAGTATTTT
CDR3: CASSLEGLAGSTDTQYF

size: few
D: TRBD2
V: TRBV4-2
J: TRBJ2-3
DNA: TGCGCCAGCAGCCAAGAGTTGGCGGGGGGCACAGATACGCAGTATTTT
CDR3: CASSQELAGGTDTQYF

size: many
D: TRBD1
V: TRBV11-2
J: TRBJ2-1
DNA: TGTGCCAGCAGCTCGACAGGGGGCGATGAGCAGTTCTTC
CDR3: CASSSTGGDEQFF

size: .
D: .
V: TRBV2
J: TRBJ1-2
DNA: TGTGCCAGCAGTGAGTCTAGGGGATGGCAGACTCGCTATGGCTACACCTTC
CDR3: CASSESRGWQTRYGYTF

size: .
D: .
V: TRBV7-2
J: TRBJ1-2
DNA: TGTGCCAGCAGCTTAGGGCAGTACGGAGATGGCTACACCTTC
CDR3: CASSLGQYGDGYTF

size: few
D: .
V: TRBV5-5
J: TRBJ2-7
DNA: TGTGCCAGCAGCGGCCCGGGGCTCGACGAGCAGTACTTC
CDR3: CASSGPGLDEQYF

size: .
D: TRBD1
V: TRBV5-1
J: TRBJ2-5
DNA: TGCGCCAGCACCATACGTGGACCGGGACAGGGTAGGGAGACCCAGTACTTC
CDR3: CASTIRGPGQGRETQYF

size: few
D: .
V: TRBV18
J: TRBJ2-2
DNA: TGTGCCAGCTCACCAGCCGGGGGCTCCGGGGAGCTGTTTTTT
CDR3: CASSPAGGSGELFF

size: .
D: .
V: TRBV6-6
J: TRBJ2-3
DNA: TGTGCCAGCAGTTTCCGGGGCGAGATAACAGATACGCAGTATTTT
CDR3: CASSFRGEITDTQYF

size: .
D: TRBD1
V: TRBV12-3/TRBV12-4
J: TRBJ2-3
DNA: TGTGCCAGCAGGGGGGATAGGGGACAGGGGGCAGATACGCAGTATTTT
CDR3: CASRGDRGQGADTQYF

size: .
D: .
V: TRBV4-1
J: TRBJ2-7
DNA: TGCGCCAGCAGCCAAGCGGCGAGCGGGTTAGCCTACGAGCAGTACTTC
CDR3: CASSQAASGLAYEQYF

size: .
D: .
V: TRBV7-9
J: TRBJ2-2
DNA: TGTGCCAGCAGCTTAGAAGGAACAGGGTTCCCCGGGGAGCTGTTTTTT
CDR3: CASSLEGTGFPGELFF

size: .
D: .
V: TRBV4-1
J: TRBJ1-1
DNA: TGCGCCAGCAGCCAAGCTTTAGAGCTTCGGGACACTGAAGCTTTCTTT
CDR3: CASSQALELRDTEAFF

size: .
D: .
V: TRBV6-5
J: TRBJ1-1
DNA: TGTGCCAGCAGCCGAAGGAAGAACACTGAAGCTTTCTTT
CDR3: CASSRRKNTEAFF

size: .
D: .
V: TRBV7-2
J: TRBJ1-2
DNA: TGTGCCAGCAGCGCATACTCGAACCAGGGCTATGGCTACACCTTC
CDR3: CASSAYSNQGYGYTF

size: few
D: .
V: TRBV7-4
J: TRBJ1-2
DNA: TGTGCCAGCAGCGGCCGACAGACAAGGCCCCTCGCCTTC
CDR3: CASSGRQTRPLAF

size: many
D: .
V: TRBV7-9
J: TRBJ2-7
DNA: TGTGCCAGCAGCTCTAGGAGGGCCTACGGGGTCCACGAGCAGTACTTC
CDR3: CASSSRRAYGVHEQYF

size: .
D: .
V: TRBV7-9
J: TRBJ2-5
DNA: TGTGCCAGCAGCTTTCTTTCGGACGGTAAAGAGACCCAGTACTTC
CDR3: CASSFLSDGKETQYF

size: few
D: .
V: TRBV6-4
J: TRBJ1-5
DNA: TGTGCCATCGTGGGGGCTAGCGATCAGCCCCAGCATTTT
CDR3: CAIVGASDQPQHF

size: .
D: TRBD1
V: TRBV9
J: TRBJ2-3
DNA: TGTGCCAGCAGTCGGGACAGGGGCACAGATACGCAGTATTTT
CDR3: CASSRDRGTDTQYF

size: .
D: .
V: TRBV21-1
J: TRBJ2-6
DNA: TGTGCCAGCAGCAAAGGAAAGAGACAGCCCAACGTCCTGACTTTC
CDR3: CASSKGKRQPNVLTF

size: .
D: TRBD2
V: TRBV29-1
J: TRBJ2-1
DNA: TGCAGCGTGGACGCTAGCGGGGGGTACAATGAGCAGTTCTTC
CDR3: CSVDASGGYNEQFF

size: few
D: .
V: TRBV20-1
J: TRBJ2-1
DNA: TGCAGTGCTAGGCTTCAGGGCCGCCCCTACAATGAGCAGTTCTTC
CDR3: CSARLQGRPYNEQFF

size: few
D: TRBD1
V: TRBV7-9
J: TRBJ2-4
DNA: TGTGCCAGCACCCGAGGGGGCAGGAACATTCAGTACTTC
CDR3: CASTRGGRNIQYF